Presented here are 22 T cell receptor beta chains from one specimen sequenced in a study of beta chain features in type 1 diabetes. Study-level findings and limits: Significant though moderate, a shortening of TCRB CDR3s appeared in all four CD4+ subsets of Type 1 diabetes patients.

Expressed TCRB transcripts got sequenced, as all isolated RNA was reverse transcribed. Sequencing used immunoSEQ multiplex PCR; TCRdb keeps in-frame clones, though not all of them. The sample records hundreds of thousands of clones, 14% to 15% being singletons. No antigens are known for them. The sample taken for sequencing was naive CD4+ T cells from blood. These receptors all stem from a man between 18 and 35 years old with type 1 diabetes.

The V gene is TRBV10-2, the J gene TRBJ2-1, with 8 bases matching TRBD2. Trimming at V came to 6 bases and at J to 8 bases, leaving 6 bases not matched to a gene. CDR1 and CDR2 from the germline V gene are WSHSY and SAAADI. This CDR3 has 13 amino acids. CDR3 nucleotide sequence: TGCGCCAGCAGGGTAGCGGGAAACGATGAGCAGTTCTTC. Translation gives CASRVAGNDEQFF.

The sample holds a few counts of this clone. The chain is built from TRBV6-6 and TRBJ2-5, with D perhaps TRBD2 (5 bases). CDR1 is MNHNY and CDR2 is SVGAGI in the germline V gene (reference sequence). This CDR3 is built from 14 residues. Trimming took off 6 bases at V and 1 base at J, with 12 bases between the two ends. The CDR3 is CASSPAAGQETQYF. The CDR3 DNA sequence: TGTGCCAGCAGCCCCGCCGCGGGCCAAGAGACCCAGTACTTC.

This rearrangement joins TRBV2 to TRBJ1-1; D ambiguous. V gave up 7 bases and J gave up 7 bases, with 10 bases separating them. The CDR3 spans 11 residues. Germline V lookup: CDR1 SNHLY, CDR2 FYNNEI. CDR3 DNA sequence: TGTGCCAGCACCTGGCCTGATGAAGCTTTCTTT. This sequence encodes CASTWPDEAFF.

The chain joins TRBV2 to TRBJ1-5; D is perhaps TRBD1 (6 bases). With 3 bases removed from V and 4 bases from J, the gap between germline ends came to 10 bases. Germline-derived CDR1 and CDR2 are SNHLY and FYNNEI. This CDR3 is built from 14 residues. DNA for the CDR3: TGTGCCAGCAGTGATACAGGGAGAAATCAGCCCCAGCATTTT. It translates to CASSDTGRNQPQHF.

There are a few counts of this clone. The rearrangement links TRBV7-8 to TRBJ2-1; D may be TRBD1 (5 bases). V shed 5 bases and J shed 6 bases, with 20 bases lying between them. Germline V gene lookup returns CDR1 SGHVS and CDR2 FQNEAQ. The CDR3 runs to 16 residues. In DNA form, the CDR3 reads TGTGCCAGCAGCACCCGGACAAAGATTACAGGCAATGAGCAGTTCTTC. As protein: CASSTRTKITGNEQFF.

This clone has a handful of counts. The CDR3 sequence is CAWIPTLGRGNYGYTF. CDR3 nucleotide sequence: TGTGCCTGGATACCTACTCTGGGCAGGGGGAACTATGGCTACACCTTC. The chain links TRBV30 to TRBJ1-2; the match to TRBD1 covers 7 bases. The V and J ends lost 4 bases and 2 bases, in that order; junction bases with no gene match: 13. CDR1 is GTSNPN, CDR2 SVGIG, per germline (reference sequence). The CDR3 extends over 16 amino acids.

This clone showed up just a few times. The chain uses TRBV28 and TRBJ2-3; 8 nucleotides line up with TRBD1. CDR1 and CDR2 from the germline V gene are MDHEN and SYDVKM. V lost 7 bases, J lost 1 base, and 4 bases stayed unmatched. The CDR3 sequence is 14 residues long. The CDR3 DNA follows: TGTGCCAGCAACGCGGGACAGGGCACAGATACGCAGTATTTT. Its translation: CASNAGQGTDTQYF.

This clone was recorded a few times. The chain joins TRBV28 to TRBJ2-7, with D possibly matching TRBD1 (6 bases). Germline CDR1 reads MDHEN; CDR2 reads SYDVKM. The CDR3 has 15 amino acids. Trimming removed 5 bases at V and 0 bases at J, with 14 bases between. CDR3 sequence reads: CASSATGPSSYEQYF. As DNA, the CDR3 is TGTGCCAGCAGTGCGACAGGACCTAGCTCCTACGAGCAGTACTTC.

V is TRBV6-5 and J is TRBJ2-3, with D possibly TRBD2 on 6 matching bases. This CDR3 is 15 amino acids long. Germline V CDR1 and CDR2: MNHEY, SVGAGI. The V end was cut by 4 bases, the J end by 0 bases, with 11 bases between. For the CDR3, the DNA is TGTGCCAGCAGTTTCACCGGGACTAGCACAGATACGCAGTATTTT. This translates into CASSFTGTSTDTQYF.

The rearrangement joins TRBV18 to TRBJ2-3, with D perhaps matching TRBD2 (5 bases). The V and J ends lost 0 bases and 4 bases respectively, with 14 bases between them. Germline V gene sequence: CDR1 KGHSH, CDR2 LQKENI. The length of the CDR3 is 16 residues. The CDR3: CASSPPSGVASDTQYF. CDR3 bases: TGTGCCAGCTCACCACCATCCGGGGTAGCGTCAGATACGCAGTATTTT.

The chain uses TRBV2 and TRBJ1-1, with 7 bases lining up with TRBD1. The CDR3 covers 17 residues. The germline V gene has CDR1 SNHLY and CDR2 FYNNEI. Unmatched junction bases numbered 12, after V lost 0 bases and J lost 5 bases. CDR3 DNA: TGTGCCAGCAGTGAAGCTGCGGACAGGCACCGTGGGACTGAAGCTTTCTTT. This sequence encodes CASSEAADRHRGTEAFF.

This clone was observed a handful of times. This sequence joins TRBV6-1 and TRBJ1-2; D remains ambiguous. V lost 10 bases to trimming and J lost 2 bases, with 14 bases between them. The germline V gene has CDR1 MNHNS and CDR2 SASEGT. CDR3 length equals 13 residues. The CDR3: CATSREENYGYTF. The CDR3 DNA reads as TGTGCCACCTCCAGAGAGGAAAACTATGGCTACACCTTC.

The genes are TRBV18 and TRBJ2-7, with D perhaps matching TRBD2 (6 bases). The CDR3 runs to 13 residues. V was clipped by 1 base and J by 9 bases, with 13 bases between them. Germline CDR1 is KGHSH and CDR2 is LQKENI. CDR3 protein: CASSPRDSSVQYF. CDR3 bases: TGTGCCAGCTCACCACGGGACTCCTCCGTGCAGTACTTC.

The V and J genes are TRBV28 and TRBJ1-5; D might be TRBD1 (5 bases). This CDR3 is 12 amino acids long. The V end lost 7 bases, the J end lost 7 bases, and 11 bases lay between the germline ends. Germline V gene data show CDR1 as MDHEN and CDR2 as SYDVKM. CDR3 sequence (DNA): TGTGCCAGCATTGGGGGGTTCCAGCCCCAGCATTTT. Translation gives CASIGGFQPQHF.

The V and J genes are TRBV5-4 and TRBJ2-7; D call uncertain. The V and J ends lost 4 bases and 2 bases respectively, with 16 bases between them. Germline assignment: CDR1 SGHNT and CDR2 YYREEE (reference sequence). The CDR3 length is 15 residues. CDR3 sequence: CASSPGAAPTYEQYF. The DNA of the CDR3 is TGTGCCAGCAGCCCCGGTGCGGCACCCACCTACGAGCAGTACTTC.

The rearrangement links TRBV29-1 to TRBJ2-1; tentative D call: TRBD2 (5 bases). Between the trimmed V and J ends, which lost 6 bases and 3 bases, there was a span of 15 bases. Germline CDR1 SQVTM, CDR2 ANQGSEA. The CDR3 is 14 amino acids. The CDR3 coding sequence is TGCAGCGTCGTCACTAGGGTTGACTACAATGAGCAGTTCTTC. It translates to CSVVTRVDYNEQFF.

This clone was found a few times. The chain recombines TRBV7-2 with TRBJ1-1, with D hard to call. CDR1 SGHTA and CDR2 FQGNSA come from the germline V gene. The CDR3 is made up of 13 amino acids. The V end lost 8 bases, the J end lost 0 bases, and 10 bases lay between the germline ends. The CDR3 loop reads CASSGHMNTEAFF. As DNA, the CDR3 is TGTGCCAGCTCGGGTCATATGAACACTGAAGCTTTCTTT.

The rearrangement links TRBV9 to TRBJ2-5; D not resolved. CDR1 SGDLS and CDR2 YYNGEE come from the germline V gene. The CDR3 consists of 13 residues. Trimming removed 1 base from V and 2 bases from J, with 6 bases in between. The CDR3 region is CASSVPPQETQYF. The CDR3 bases are TGTGCCAGCAGCGTACCTCCGCAAGAGACCCAGTACTTC.

A few counts support this clone. The chain couples TRBV10-1 to TRBJ1-1, with D unclear. Trimming shortened V by 7 bases and J by 0 bases, and 9 bases separated the two germline ends. The CDR3 is 13 amino acids. Germline-derived CDR1 and CDR2 are WNHNN and SYGVQD (reference sequence). The CDR3 sequence is CASTRTLNTEAFF. CDR3 sequence (DNA): TGCGCCAGCACGCGGACTCTGAACACTGAAGCTTTCTTT.

This clone was detected a few times. This chain links TRBV9 with TRBJ1-1; D gene ambiguous. This CDR3 spans 13 amino acids. The ends were cut back, 3 bases at V and 0 bases at J, with 6 bases in the middle. In germline, CDR1 is SGDLS, CDR2 YYNGEE. The CDR3 nucleotides are TGTGCCAGCAGCGCGGGTATGAACACTGAAGCTTTCTTT. Translation: CASSAGMNTEAFF.

This clone showed up just a few times. This chain links TRBV15 with TRBJ1-2; D is uncertain. V gave up 0 bases and J gave up 7 bases, with 15 bases separating them. The CDR3 spans 15 residues. The germline V gene encodes CDR1 LNHNV and CDR2 YYDKDF (reference sequence). CDR3 DNA sequence: TGTGCCACCAGCAGAGAGGGCCCAAGCGGAGGTGGCTACACCTTC. Residues: CATSREGPSGGGYTF.

This clone was counted a few times. The chain combines TRBV9 with TRBJ2-7; D perhaps matches TRBD2 (7 bases). This CDR3 contains 14 residues. V was clipped by 1 base and J by 7 bases, with 15 bases between them. CDR1 is SGDLS, CDR2 YYNGEE, per germline. CDR3: CASSVSGGPGEQYF. The CDR3 region has the DNA TGTGCCAGCAGCGTATCCGGGGGGCCGGGTGAGCAGTACTTC.